The clone carrying this T cell receptor (beta chain) was detected a few times. The antigen is unknown. This entry is derived from a study of identical twins. With V trimmed by 0 bases and J by 5 bases, 11 bases remained unmatched. CDR3 length: 17 amino acids. The germline V gene encodes CDR1 SGHRS and CDR2 YFSETQ. After template switching added a universal primer site, the resulting cDNA carried unique molecular identifiers. TCRdb processed the 5' RACE reads anew with MiXCR; each CDR3 protein has one entry. The sample yields about 530,000 distinct CDR3 sequences, about 15% seen once. Healthy Caucasians supplied all donations. The study's findings and limits: Conclusions rested on cross-sectional statistics rather than following the same donors. High-abundance cord blood beta clonotypes had fewer insertions; memory repertoires showed none.

This sample was shared with a second study, whose subject was yellow fever vaccine responses in identical twins.

This clonotype was obtained from a woman under 30 in good health. This chain uses TRBV5-1 with TRBJ2-3, with 8 bases lining up with TRBD1. Sequencing used CD4+ T cells sorted from blood. CDR3 coding DNA: TGCGCCAGCAGCTTGGGCAGGGGGCTCGAGTCGATAGATACGCAGTATTTT. Amino acids: CASSLGRGLESIDTQYF.